The 15 T cell receptor beta chains given below trace back to one sample, sequenced in a study of blood T cells in healthy people across ages. Primers used in a second PCR of about 7 to 12 cycles were a sample-barcoded 5' primer and a J-beta primer mix. TCRdb analysed the 5' RACE reads with MiXCR anew, one entry per CDR3 protein. This table has roughly 1,800,000 distinct CDR3 sequences, roughly 49% appearing once. Sequenced sample: blood. The source of these receptors is a woman aged 35 to 49 in good health.

The CDR3 DNA sequence: TGTGCCAGCATCGGGTACGGAGGGGGCGAAATCCCCTACGAGCAGTACTTC. This sequence encodes CASIGYGGGEIPYEQYF. The genes are TRBV27 and TRBJ2-7; a possible D gene is TRBD1 (7 bases). The CDR3 sequence is 17 residues long. Trimming took off 7 bases at V and 2 bases at J, with 24 bases between the two ends. Germline values: CDR1 MNHEY, CDR2 SMNVEV (reference sequence).

As regards this clonotype: A much larger clone is a single base away; this may be a read error. The chain links TRBV6-6 to TRBJ2-4, with TRBD1 as a possible D gene (5 bases). The end of the DNA aligns better with TRBJ2-7, so the J call may be wrong. The CDR3 has 13 amino acids. The germline gives CDR1 MNHNY, CDR2 SVGAGI (reference sequence). CDR3 sequence reads: CASSDQGPYEQYF. CDR3 sequence (DNA): TGTGCCAGCAGTGACCAGGGTCCCTACGAGCAGTACTTC.

The gene calls are TRBV12-3 or TRBV12-4 and TRBJ2-5; D may correspond to TRBD1 or TRBD2 (6 bases each). CDR3 size: 16 residues. The germline V and J ends were trimmed by 6 bases and 11 bases, with 28 bases remaining between them. Here the CDR3 reads CASSAAGQEGDNEQYF. DNA for the CDR3: TGTGCCAGCAGCGCGGCTGGCCAGGAGGGGGACAATGAGCAGTACTTC.

This rearrangement joins TRBV6-5 to TRBJ2-4; D might be TRBD1 or TRBD2, each matching 5 bases. This CDR3 is 12 amino acids long. Germline lookup yields CDR1 MNHEY and CDR2 SVGAGI. With 7 bases removed from V and 8 bases from J, the gap between germline ends came to 12 bases. The CDR3 here is CASTRDGHIQYF. The CDR3 DNA reads TGTGCCAGCACCCGGGACGGGCACATTCAGTACTTC.

In its sample, this clonotype was seen a few times. The gene calls are TRBV28 and TRBJ1-4; D is undetermined. Germline CDR1 MDHEN, CDR2 SYDVKM. There are 10 residues in the CDR3. V shed 4 bases and J shed 14 bases, with 8 bases lying between them. The CDR3 nucleotides are TGTGCCAGCAGTTCATCGTCCCTGTTTTTT. It specifies CASSSSSLFF.

V gene TRBV20-1 combines with J gene TRBJ1-2; 9 bases align to TRBD1. The CDR3 is 13 amino acids. V shed 5 bases, J shed 5 bases, and the junction held 6 bases outside the gene matches. In germline, CDR1 is DFQATT, CDR2 SNEGSKA (reference sequence). The CDR3 region is CSAWDRVGYGYTF. The CDR3 nucleotides are TGCAGTGCTTGGGACAGGGTGGGGTATGGCTACACCTTC.

The rearrangement uses TRBV6-5 and TRBJ2-4; either TRBD1 or TRBD2 may fit D (5 bases each). The germline V and J ends were trimmed by 2 bases and 3 bases, with 5 bases remaining between them. This CDR3 comprises 13 residues. Germline assignment: CDR1 MNHEY and CDR2 SVGAGI. CDR3 residues: CASSYGGKNIQYF. CDR3 sequence (DNA): TGTGCCAGCAGTTACGGGGGCAAAAACATTCAGTACTTC.

The V call is TRBV6-2 or TRBV6-3, the J call TRBJ2-1; 10 nucleotides align to TRBD2. V was pared by 6 bases and J by 1 base, with 18 bases of the junction left unmatched. Germline values: CDR1 MNHEY, CDR2 SVGEGT. The CDR3 consists of 20 residues. CDR3 bases: TGTGCCAGCAGCGTGAGCTTTGTTCCTAGCGGGGGCCCATCCTACAATGAGCAGTTCTTC. Protein sequence: CASSVSFVPSGGPSYNEQFF.

The chain employs TRBV5-6 and TRBJ2-6; D ambiguous. Trimming removed 1 base at V and 4 bases at J, with 12 bases between. The germline CDR1 and CDR2 sequences are SGHDT and YYEEEE. There are 16 residues in the CDR3. CDR3 amino acids: CASSLNVKSGANVLTF. In nucleotides, the CDR3 is TGTGCCAGCAGCTTGAACGTCAAGTCCGGGGCCAACGTCCTGACTTTC.

The V and J genes are TRBV15 and TRBJ1-1, with 7 bases lining up with TRBD1. Germline CDR1 LNHNV, CDR2 YYDKDF (reference sequence). CDR3 length: 17 amino acids. Trimming took 1 base from V and 1 from J; bases not matched to a gene: 9. CDR3 region: CATSRGLGTARNTEAFF. The CDR3 DNA follows: TGTGCCACCAGCAGAGGGCTAGGGACAGCGAGGAACACTGAAGCTTTCTTT. The full variable domain, its missing parts supplied by reference TRBV15 and TRBJ1-1, is DAMVIQNPRYQVTQFGKPVTLSCSQTLNHNVMYWYQQKSSQAPKLLFHYYDKDFNNEADTPDNFQSRRPNTSFCFLDIRSPGLGDTAMYLCATSRGLGTARNTEAFFGQGTRLTVV.

The chain joins TRBV2 to TRBJ2-7; 7 bases are a match to TRBD1. Germline lookup yields CDR1 SNHLY and CDR2 FYNNEI. The CDR3 length is 17 residues. J lost 2 bases, V lost 4 bases, and 14 bases had no gene match. CDR3 residues: CASSAGTVMSVTYEQYF. Here the CDR3 DNA reads TGTGCCAGCAGTGCCGGGACAGTCATGTCCGTCACCTACGAGCAGTACTTC.

V is TRBV5-1 and J is TRBJ2-1; 7 bases agree with TRBD2. The CDR3 runs 15 residues. Trimming at V came to 4 bases and at J to 5 bases, leaving 9 bases not matched to a gene. Germline V gene data show CDR1 as SGHRS and CDR2 as YFSETQ. The CDR3 is CASSTAGTTHNEQFF. The CDR3 DNA reads TGCGCCAGCAGCACCGCCGGGACTACTCACAATGAGCAGTTCTTC.

This clonotype was seen a few times. The chain recombines TRBV29-1 with TRBJ2-5; D not certain. Per the germline V gene, CDR1 is SQVTM and CDR2 is ANQGSEA. Trimming cost V 3 bases and J 7 bases, with 15 bases left between them. The CDR3 runs 13 residues. The CDR3 protein is CSVESGTVGTQYF. DNA for the CDR3: TGCAGCGTTGAGTCCGGAACCGTGGGGACCCAGTACTTC.

Points on this clonotype: Possible read error: a much larger clone is one base away. The chain recombines TRBV12-3 or TRBV12-4 with TRBJ2-3, with D tentatively TRBD1 or TRBD2 (6 bases each). CDR3 size: 14 residues. CDR3 DNA sequence: TGTGCCAGCGGTTTCGGGGGCCGCACAGATACGCAGTATTTT. Amino acid sequence: CASGFGGRTDTQYF.

The chain couples TRBV5-6 to TRBJ2-1; 9 bases are a match to TRBD2. The CDR3 spans 18 residues. V lost 4 bases and J lost 10; bases outside the gene matches: 21. CDR1 SGHDT and CDR2 YYEEEE come from the germline V gene. Written as DNA, the CDR3 is TGTGCCAGCAGCGACCGGGGGCTAGCGGGGTTCCTGGTTGGGGAGCAGTTCTTC. Protein sequence: CASSDRGLAGFLVGEQFF.